This TCR beta chain came from a study of cytotoxic CD8 clonotypes in ibrutinib-treated CLL. Study context: Enrolment comprised about 10 relapsed/refractory and roughly 15 treatment-naive patients; fewer than 18 were IGHV unmutated. Notes on the study in general: The study found clonality rose at ibrutinib response, then fell toward baseline at progression. Under therapy, public clonotypes either contracted or stayed stable, and they were uncommon.

About this clone: Its specificity is unknown.

Data came from immunoSEQ multiplex PCR; TCRdb stores just in-frame clones and leaves some out. The table records around 150,000 clones, 70% to 90% of them present only once. CDR3 size: 14 residues. In germline, CDR1 is MNHEY, CDR2 SMNVEV (reference sequence). V lost 3 bases and J 5 bases, leaving 13 bases between the germline ends. J is TRBJ1-1 and V is TRBV27; perhaps TRBD1 as D (6 bases). This sample comprised PBMCs, obtained after 36 months of ibrutinib treatment. This clonotype was obtained from a human donor with chronic lymphocytic leukemia. The CDR3 nucleotides read TGTGCCAGCAGTTTGAGTCCAGGGGCTACTGAAGCTTTCTTT. Translating it yields CASSLSPGATEAFF.